A single T cell receptor beta chain is shown here with its context. The data derive from a study of blood T cell repertoires in COVID-19. Study as a whole: Nucleic acid was either cDNA or gDNA, and it came from T cells, B-cell-depleted T cells, or PBMCs.

Participants reported their clinical history, and cohort assignment relied on those reports. Contact with a PCR-confirmed or clinician-diagnosed COVID-19 case occurred within 2 weeks of entry. Here immunoSEQ multiplex PCR was the method, and the copy in TCRdb shows in-frame clones only, minus some. The sample contains 300,000 to 450,000 clones, roughly 90% of which appear only once. The CDR3 consists of 13 residues. The V gene's germline CDR1 is MNHEY and CDR2 SMNVEV (reference sequence). The junction had 5 bases not matched to a gene; V was cut back by 6 bases and J by 4 bases. The sequence derives from a woman younger than 45 who had been exposed to COVID-19. The chain carries TRBV27 and TRBJ2-7, with 8 nucleotides matching TRBD1. Sequenced: PBMCs or T cells enriched from blood (not recorded which). CDR3 in amino acids: CASRTGDRYEQYF. CDR3 nucleotides: TGTGCCAGCAGGACAGGGGACAGGTACGAGCAGTACTTC.